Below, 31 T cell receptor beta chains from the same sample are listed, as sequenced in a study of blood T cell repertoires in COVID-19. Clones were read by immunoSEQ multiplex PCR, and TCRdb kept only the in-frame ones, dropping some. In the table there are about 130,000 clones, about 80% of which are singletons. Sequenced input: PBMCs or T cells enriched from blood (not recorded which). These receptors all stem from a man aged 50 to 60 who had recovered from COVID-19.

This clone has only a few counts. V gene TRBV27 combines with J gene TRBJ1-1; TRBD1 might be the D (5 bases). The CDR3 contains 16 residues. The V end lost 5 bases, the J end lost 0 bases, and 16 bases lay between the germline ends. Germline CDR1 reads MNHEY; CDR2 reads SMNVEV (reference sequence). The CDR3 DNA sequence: TGTGCCAGCAGTCTACAGGAATTCTTTATGAACACTGAAGCTTTCTTT. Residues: CASSLQEFFMNTEAFF.

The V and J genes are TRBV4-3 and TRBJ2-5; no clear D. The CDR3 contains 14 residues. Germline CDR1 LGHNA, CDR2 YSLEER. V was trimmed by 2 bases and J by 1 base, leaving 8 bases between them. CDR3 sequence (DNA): TGCGCCAGCAGCCAAAAGCGCTTCCAAGAGACCCAGTACTTC. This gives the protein CASSQKRFQETQYF.

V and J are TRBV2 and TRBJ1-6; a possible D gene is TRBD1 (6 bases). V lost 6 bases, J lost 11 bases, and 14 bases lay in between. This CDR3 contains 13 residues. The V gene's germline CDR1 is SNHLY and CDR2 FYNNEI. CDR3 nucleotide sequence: TGTGCCAGCAGGGGCGGGGGGGCTCCACCCCTCCACTTT. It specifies CASRGGGAPPLHF.

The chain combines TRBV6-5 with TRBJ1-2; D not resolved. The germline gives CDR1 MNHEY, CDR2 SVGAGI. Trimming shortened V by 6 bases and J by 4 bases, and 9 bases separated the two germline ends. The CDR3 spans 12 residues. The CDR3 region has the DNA TGTGCCAGCAGCGATGCAGGCTATGGCTACACCTTC. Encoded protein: CASSDAGYGYTF.

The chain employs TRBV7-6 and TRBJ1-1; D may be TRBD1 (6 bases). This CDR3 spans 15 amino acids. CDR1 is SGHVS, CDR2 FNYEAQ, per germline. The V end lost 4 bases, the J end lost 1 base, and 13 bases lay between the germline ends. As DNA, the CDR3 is TGTGCCAGCAGCTCTGGGACATTGGGGAACACTGAAGCTTTCTTT. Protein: CASSSGTLGNTEAFF. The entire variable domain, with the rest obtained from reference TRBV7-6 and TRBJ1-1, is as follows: GAGVSQSPRYKVTKRGQDVALRCDPISGHVSLYWYRQALGQGPEFLTYFNYEAQQDKSGLPNDRFSAERPEGSISTLTIQRTEQRDSAMYRCASSSGTLGNTEAFFGQGTRLTVV.

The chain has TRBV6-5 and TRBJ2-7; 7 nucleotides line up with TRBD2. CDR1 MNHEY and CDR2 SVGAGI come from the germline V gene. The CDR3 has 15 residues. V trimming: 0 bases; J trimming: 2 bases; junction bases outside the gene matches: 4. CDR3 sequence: CASSYSPSGAYEQYF. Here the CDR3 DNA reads TGTGCCAGCAGTTACTCGCCTAGCGGTGCCTACGAGCAGTACTTC.

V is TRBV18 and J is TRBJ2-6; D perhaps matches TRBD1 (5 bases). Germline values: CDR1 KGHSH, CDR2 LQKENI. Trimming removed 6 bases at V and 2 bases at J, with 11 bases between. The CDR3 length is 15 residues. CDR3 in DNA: TGTGCCAGCTCCGAAAGCAGGGCTGGGGCCAACGTCCTGACTTTC. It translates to CASSESRAGANVLTF.

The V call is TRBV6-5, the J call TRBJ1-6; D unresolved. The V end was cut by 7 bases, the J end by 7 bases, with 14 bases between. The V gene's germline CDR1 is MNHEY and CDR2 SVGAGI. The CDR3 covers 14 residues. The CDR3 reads CASNQAPGNSPLHF. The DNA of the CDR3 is TGTGCCAGCAATCAGGCCCCGGGGAATTCACCCCTCCACTTT.

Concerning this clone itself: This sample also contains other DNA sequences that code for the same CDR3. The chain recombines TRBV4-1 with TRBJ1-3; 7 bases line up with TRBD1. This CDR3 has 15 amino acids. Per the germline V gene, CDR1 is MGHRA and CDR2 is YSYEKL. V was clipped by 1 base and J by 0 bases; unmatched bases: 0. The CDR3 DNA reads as TGCGCCAGCAGCCAAGGGACAGGCTCTGGAAACACCATATATTTT. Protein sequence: CASSQGTGSGNTIYF.

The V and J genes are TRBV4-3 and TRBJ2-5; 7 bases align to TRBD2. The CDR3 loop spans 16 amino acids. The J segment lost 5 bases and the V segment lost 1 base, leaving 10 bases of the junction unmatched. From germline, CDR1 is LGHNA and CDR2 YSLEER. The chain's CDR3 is CASSQGRGEGGETQYF. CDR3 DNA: TGCGCCAGCAGCCAAGGACGGGGGGAGGGCGGCGAGACCCAGTACTTC.

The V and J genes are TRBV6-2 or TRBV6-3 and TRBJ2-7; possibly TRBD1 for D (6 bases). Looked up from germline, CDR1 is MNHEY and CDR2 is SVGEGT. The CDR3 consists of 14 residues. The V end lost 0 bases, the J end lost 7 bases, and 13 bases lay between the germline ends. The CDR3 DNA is TGTGCCAGCAGTTACTCGAGCCAAGGGGGTGAGCAGTACTTC. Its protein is CASSYSSQGGEQYF.

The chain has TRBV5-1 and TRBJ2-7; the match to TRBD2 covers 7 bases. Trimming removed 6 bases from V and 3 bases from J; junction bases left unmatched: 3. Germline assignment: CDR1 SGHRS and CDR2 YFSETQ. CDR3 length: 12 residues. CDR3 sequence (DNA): TGCGCCAGCAACCGGGGGGACTACGAGCAGTACTTC. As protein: CASNRGDYEQYF.

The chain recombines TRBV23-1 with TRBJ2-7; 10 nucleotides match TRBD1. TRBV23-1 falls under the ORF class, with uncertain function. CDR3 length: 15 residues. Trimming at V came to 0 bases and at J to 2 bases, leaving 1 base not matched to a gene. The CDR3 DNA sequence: TGCGCCAGCAGTCAATCGGACAGGGGGGCCTACGAGCAGTACTTC. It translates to CASSQSDRGAYEQYF.

The CDR3 nucleotides read TGCGCCAGCAGCTACGGGGACAGAAGATCACCCCTCCACTTT. Translated: CASSYGDRRSPLHF. The chain has TRBV5-1 and TRBJ1-6; 7 bases align to TRBD1. The CDR3 extends over 14 amino acids. Germline CDR1 reads SGHRS; CDR2 reads YFSETQ. The ends lost 3 bases at V and 10 bases at J; junction bases unmatched: 7. The variable domain in full, with the rest retrieved from reference TRBV5-1 and TRBJ1-6, is KAGVTQTPRYLIKTRGQQVTLSCSPISGHRSVSWYQQTPGQGLQFLFEYFSETQRNKGNFPGRFSGRQFSNSRSEMNVSTLELGDSALYLCASSYGDRRSPLHFGNGTRLTVT.

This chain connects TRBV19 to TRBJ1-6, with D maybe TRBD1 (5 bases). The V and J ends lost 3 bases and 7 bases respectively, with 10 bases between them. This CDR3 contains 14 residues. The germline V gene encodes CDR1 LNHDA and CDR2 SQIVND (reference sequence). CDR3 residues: CASSIVRGNSPLHF. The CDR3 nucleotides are TGTGCCAGTAGTATCGTCCGGGGGAATTCACCCCTCCACTTT.

The CDR3 region is CAWTTGFATEAFF. DNA of the CDR3: TGTGCCTGGACGACAGGGTTCGCCACTGAAGCTTTCTTT. The chain combines TRBV30 with TRBJ1-1; TRBD1 agrees at 7 bases. Germline values: CDR1 GTSNPN, CDR2 SVGIG (reference sequence). The CDR3 extends over 13 amino acids. V shed 4 bases, J shed 4 bases, and the junction held 6 bases outside the gene matches.

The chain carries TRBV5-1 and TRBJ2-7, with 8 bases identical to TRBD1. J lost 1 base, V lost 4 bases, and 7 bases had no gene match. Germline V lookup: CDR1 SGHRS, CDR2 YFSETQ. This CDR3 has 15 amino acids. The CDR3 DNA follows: TGCGCCAGCAGCAAAAGCCGGGACAGGTCCTACGAGCAGTACTTC. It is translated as CASSKSRDRSYEQYF.

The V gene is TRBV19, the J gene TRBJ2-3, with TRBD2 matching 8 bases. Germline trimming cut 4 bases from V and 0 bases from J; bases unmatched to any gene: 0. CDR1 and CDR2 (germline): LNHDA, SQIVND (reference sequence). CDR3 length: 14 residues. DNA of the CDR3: TGTGCCAGTAGTACTAGCGGGAGCACAGATACGCAGTATTTT. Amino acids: CASSTSGSTDTQYF.

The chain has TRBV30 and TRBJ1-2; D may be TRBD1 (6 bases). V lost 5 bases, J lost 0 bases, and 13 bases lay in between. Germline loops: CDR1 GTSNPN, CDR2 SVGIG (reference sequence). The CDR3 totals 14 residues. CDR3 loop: CAWVPGETNYGYTF. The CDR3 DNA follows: TGTGCCTGGGTCCCAGGGGAAACTAACTATGGCTACACCTTC.

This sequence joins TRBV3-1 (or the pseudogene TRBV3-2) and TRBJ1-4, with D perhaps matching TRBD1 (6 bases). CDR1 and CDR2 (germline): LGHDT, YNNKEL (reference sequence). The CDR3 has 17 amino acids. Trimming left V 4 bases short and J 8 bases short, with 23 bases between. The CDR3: CASSLSLLQGSIEKLFF. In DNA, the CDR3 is TGTGCCAGCAGCCTCAGCCTTTTACAGGGTTCGATCGAAAAACTGTTTTTT.

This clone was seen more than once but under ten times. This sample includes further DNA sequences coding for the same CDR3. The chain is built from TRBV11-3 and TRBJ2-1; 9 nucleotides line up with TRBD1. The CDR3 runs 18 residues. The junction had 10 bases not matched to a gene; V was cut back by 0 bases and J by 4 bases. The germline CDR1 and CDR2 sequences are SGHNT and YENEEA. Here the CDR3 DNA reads TGTGCCAGCAGCTTAGATCAGGGGGGGACAGGGTCATACAATGAGCAGTTCTTC. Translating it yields CASSLDQGGTGSYNEQFF. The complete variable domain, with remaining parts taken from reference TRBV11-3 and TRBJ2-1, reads EAGVVQSPRYKIIEKKQPVAFWCNPISGHNTLYWYLQNLGQGPELLIRYENEEAVDDSQLPKDRFSAERLKGVDSTLKIQPAELGDSAVYLCASSLDQGGTGSYNEQFFGPGTRLTVL.

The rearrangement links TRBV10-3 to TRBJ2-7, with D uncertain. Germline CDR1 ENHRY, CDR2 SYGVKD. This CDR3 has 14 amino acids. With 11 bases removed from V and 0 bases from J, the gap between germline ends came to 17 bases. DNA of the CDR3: TGTGCCGTCTCCAGCCCGTCGGGCTCCTACGAGCAGTACTTC. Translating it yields CAVSSPSGSYEQYF.

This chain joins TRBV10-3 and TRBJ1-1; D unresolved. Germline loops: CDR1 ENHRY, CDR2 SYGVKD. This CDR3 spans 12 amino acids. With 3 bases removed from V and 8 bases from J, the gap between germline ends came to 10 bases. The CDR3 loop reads CAISDREGEAFF. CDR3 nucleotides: TGTGCCATCAGTGACCGGGAAGGCGAAGCTTTCTTT.

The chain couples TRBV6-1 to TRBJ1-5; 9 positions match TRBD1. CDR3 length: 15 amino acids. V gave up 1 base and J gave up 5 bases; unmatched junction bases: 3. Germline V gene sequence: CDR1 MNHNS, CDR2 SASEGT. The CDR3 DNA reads TGTGCCAGCAGTGAAGAGGGGACAGGGTATCAGCCCCAGCATTTT. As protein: CASSEEGTGYQPQHF.

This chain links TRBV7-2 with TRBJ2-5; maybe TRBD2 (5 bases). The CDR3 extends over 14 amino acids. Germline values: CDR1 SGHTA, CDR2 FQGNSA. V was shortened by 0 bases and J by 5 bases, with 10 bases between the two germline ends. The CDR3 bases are TGTGCCAGCAGCTTAGCCGGCGGCGGGGAGACCCAGTACTTC. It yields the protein CASSLAGGGETQYF.

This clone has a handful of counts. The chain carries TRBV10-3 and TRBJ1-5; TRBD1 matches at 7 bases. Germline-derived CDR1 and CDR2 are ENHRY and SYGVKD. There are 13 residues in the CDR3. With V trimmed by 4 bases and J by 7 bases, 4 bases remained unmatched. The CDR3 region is CAISGDSHQPQHF. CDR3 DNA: TGTGCCATCAGTGGGGACAGTCACCAGCCCCAGCATTTT.

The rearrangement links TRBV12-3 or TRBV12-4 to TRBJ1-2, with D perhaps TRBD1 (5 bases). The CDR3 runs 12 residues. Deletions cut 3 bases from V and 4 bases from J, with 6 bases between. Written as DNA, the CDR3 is TGTGCCAGCAGTTTCGGGGGCTATGGCTACACCTTC. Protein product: CASSFGGYGYTF.

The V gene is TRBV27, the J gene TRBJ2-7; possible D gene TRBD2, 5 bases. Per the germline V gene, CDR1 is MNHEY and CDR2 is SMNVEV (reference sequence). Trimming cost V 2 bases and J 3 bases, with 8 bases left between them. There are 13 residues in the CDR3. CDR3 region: CASSLGRDYEQYF. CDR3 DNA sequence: TGTGCCAGCAGTTTAGGACGGGACTACGAGCAGTACTTC.

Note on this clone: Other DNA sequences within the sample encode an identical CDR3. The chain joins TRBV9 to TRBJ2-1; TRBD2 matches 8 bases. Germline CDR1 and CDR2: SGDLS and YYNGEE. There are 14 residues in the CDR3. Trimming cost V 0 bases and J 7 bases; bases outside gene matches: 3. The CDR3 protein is CASSVAGGPNEQFF. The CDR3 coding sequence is TGTGCCAGCAGCGTAGCGGGGGGGCCAAATGAGCAGTTCTTC.

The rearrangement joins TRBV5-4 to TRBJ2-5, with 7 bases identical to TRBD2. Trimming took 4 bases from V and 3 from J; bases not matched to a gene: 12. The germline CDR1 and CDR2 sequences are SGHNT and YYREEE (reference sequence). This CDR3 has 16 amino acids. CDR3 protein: CASSRRVGGGEETQYF. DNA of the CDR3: TGTGCCAGCAGCCGTCGGGTTGGTGGGGGGGAAGAGACCCAGTACTTC.

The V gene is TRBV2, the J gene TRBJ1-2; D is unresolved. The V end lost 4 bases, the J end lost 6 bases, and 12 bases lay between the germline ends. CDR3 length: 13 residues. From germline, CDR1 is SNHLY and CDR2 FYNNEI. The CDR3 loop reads CASSAGRTDGYTF. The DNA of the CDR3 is TGTGCCAGCAGTGCAGGCAGGACTGATGGCTACACCTTC.